These 29 T cell receptor beta chains originate from one sample sequenced in a study of radiation and T cells in renal cell carcinoma. Time point given: baseline pretreatment blood. The treatment denotes: 15 Gy SBRT to primary tumor, nephrectomy 4 weeks later. The method was immunoSEQ multiplex PCR; TCRdb's version includes in-frame clones alone and lacks a portion of them. The sample has 120,000 to 150,000 clones; 83% are singletons. Sequencing was performed on blood, taken from a patient whose treatment included radiotherapy and nephrectomy. The source is a woman aged 45-59 years with renal cell carcinoma.

The V gene is TRBV9, the J gene TRBJ2-7; 11 bases map to TRBD1. V was clipped by 4 bases and J by 3 bases; unmatched bases: 6. There are 15 residues in the CDR3. Germline V CDR1 and CDR2: SGDLS, YYNGEE. The chain's CDR3 is CASSLQGTGGYEQYF. The CDR3 bases are TGTGCCAGCAGCCTTCAGGGGACAGGGGGCTACGAGCAGTACTTC.

This sequence joins TRBV5-1 and TRBJ2-7; D is possibly TRBD1 (6 bases). The V end was cut by 4 bases, the J end by 4 bases, with 12 bases between. Per the germline V gene, CDR1 is SGHRS and CDR2 is YFSETQ. This CDR3 contains 13 residues. CDR3 loop: CASSVQGSYEQYF. CDR3 nucleotide sequence: TGCGCCAGCAGCGTTCAGGGGTCGTACGAGCAGTACTTC.

The chain is built from TRBV6-5 and TRBJ2-3; D could derive from TRBD1 or TRBD2 (5 bases each). The CDR3 contains 14 residues. V gave up 5 bases and J gave up 4 bases, with 13 bases separating them. Germline-derived CDR1 and CDR2 are MNHEY and SVGAGI. CDR3: CASSRGRSADTQYF. The CDR3 DNA reads as TGTGCCAGCAGTAGGGGACGGTCGGCAGATACGCAGTATTTT.

The chain links TRBV7-2 to TRBJ2-5; D unclear. The ends were cut back, 3 bases at V and 5 bases at J, with 16 bases in the middle. CDR3 length: 15 amino acids. Germline-derived CDR1 and CDR2 are SGHTA and FQGNSA. For the CDR3, the DNA is TGTGCCAGCAGCTTGAAAGCGAGCCCGTCGGAGACCCAGTACTTC. Its protein is CASSLKASPSETQYF.

The chain carries TRBV9 and TRBJ2-4; tentatively, D is TRBD2 (7 bases). In germline, CDR1 is SGDLS, CDR2 YYNGEE. V was clipped by 3 bases and J by 5 bases, with 15 bases between them. This CDR3 is 15 amino acids long. CDR3 in amino acids: CASSAQGGRENIQYF. CDR3 sequence (DNA): TGTGCCAGCAGCGCCCAAGGGGGGAGGGAAAACATTCAGTACTTC.

The CDR3 DNA reads as TGTGCCAGCAGCCTCGGACCGAACACTGAAGCTTTCTTT. Protein product: CASSLGPNTEAFF. The rearrangement links TRBV5-4 to TRBJ1-1; D is undetermined. The CDR3 sequence is 13 residues long. The germline CDR1 and CDR2 sequences are SGHNT and YYREEE (reference sequence). Deletions cut 4 bases from V and 1 base from J, with 8 bases between.

The rearrangement uses TRBV7-2 and TRBJ2-3, with TRBD1 matching over 9 bases. CDR1 is SGHTA, CDR2 FQGNSA, per germline. With 4 bases clipped from V and 3 bases from J, the junction kept 8 bases outside the gene matches. CDR3 size: 16 residues. The CDR3 DNA sequence: TGTGCCAGCAGCTCTATTCCGGGACAGGGAACAGATACGCAGTATTTT. Translated, it gives CASSSIPGQGTDTQYF.

The chain joins TRBV7-9 to TRBJ2-2; either TRBD1 or TRBD2 may supply D (5 bases each). Germline CDR1 SEHNR, CDR2 FQNEAQ (reference sequence). The CDR3 sequence is 14 residues long. Trimming removed 3 bases at V and 3 bases at J, with 8 bases between. This CDR3 is CASSLPGHTGELFF. The CDR3 DNA reads TGTGCCAGCAGCTTGCCGGGGCACACCGGGGAGCTGTTTTTT.

V is TRBV6-5 and J is TRBJ2-5, with D possibly TRBD2 on 7 matching bases. This CDR3 has 15 amino acids. CDR1 is MNHEY, CDR2 SVGAGI, per germline. V was trimmed by 6 bases and J by 5 bases, leaving 19 bases between them. The CDR3: CASSARGAPTETQYF. The DNA for the CDR3 is TGTGCCAGCAGCGCACGGGGGGCGCCGACCGAGACCCAGTACTTC.

This chain connects TRBV5-4 to TRBJ1-3; the match to TRBD1 covers 10 bases. The CDR3 length is 15 residues. Germline V gene lookup returns CDR1 SGHNT and CDR2 YYREEE (reference sequence). V was clipped by 4 bases and J by 3 bases; unmatched bases: 4. In DNA, the CDR3 is TGTGCCAGCAGCAAAGACAGGGGGCATGGAAACACCATATATTTT. It codes for CASSKDRGHGNTIYF.

Only one count was recorded for this clone. The genes are TRBV10-3 and TRBJ2-3, with TRBD2 identical over 7 bases. Per germline, CDR1 ENHRY and CDR2 SYGVKD. The trim removed 6 bases at V and 0 bases at J, leaving 12 bases unmatched. This CDR3 spans 17 amino acids. The CDR3 sequence is CAIRGARGDPSTDTQYF. For the CDR3, the DNA is TGTGCCATCAGGGGAGCCCGGGGGGACCCTAGCACAGATACGCAGTATTTT.

The rearrangement uses TRBV18 and TRBJ1-2; D gene unclear. The V end lost 3 bases, the J end lost 4 bases, and 12 bases lay between the germline ends. CDR1 and CDR2 (germline): KGHSH, LQKENI. This CDR3 is built from 14 residues. The CDR3 DNA sequence: TGTGCCAGCTCACCTTCAGACCCAGGCTATGGCTACACCTTC. Its protein product is CASSPSDPGYGYTF.

A single count supports this clone. The gene calls are TRBV11-2 and TRBJ1-1; D unclear. CDR1 and CDR2 from the germline V gene are SGHAT and FQNNGV. V was pared by 1 base and J by 7 bases, with 10 bases between. The CDR3 runs 13 residues. The CDR3 region has the DNA TGTGCCAGCAGCTTAGCAGGTCCGTATGAAGCTTTCTTT. Amino acids: CASSLAGPYEAFF.

This clone was detected once. The V and J genes are TRBV28 and TRBJ2-4; D is possibly TRBD1 or TRBD2 (5 bases each). Germline loops: CDR1 MDHEN, CDR2 SYDVKM. Trimming cost V 5 bases and J 5 bases, with 16 bases left between them. The CDR3 runs to 15 residues. The CDR3 sequence is CASSPGGGEENIQYF. CDR3 bases: TGTGCCAGCAGTCCCGGTGGGGGTGAGGAAAACATTCAGTACTTC. The variable domain in full, completed from reference TRBV28 and TRBJ2-4, reads DVKVTQSSRYLVKRTGEKVFLECVQDMDHENMFWYRQDPGLGLRLIYFSYDVKMKEKGDIPEGYSVSREKKERFSLILESASTNQTSMYLCASSPGGGEENIQYFGAGTRLSVL.

Remarks on this clone: Different DNA sequences within this sample yield the same CDR3. The chain carries TRBV11-2 and TRBJ2-5; D gene ambiguous. The CDR3 contains 11 residues. V lost 1 base, J lost 5 bases, and 2 bases lay in between. Germline V gives CDR1 SGHAT, CDR2 FQNNGV. The CDR3 reads CASSLGETQYF. Here the CDR3 DNA reads TGTGCCAGCAGCTTAGGGGAGACCCAGTACTTC.

This clone was observed a handful of times. The V gene is TRBV19, the J gene TRBJ1-1, with TRBD1 matching over 9 bases. The CDR3 runs 15 residues. V lost 11 bases to trimming and J lost 0 bases; unmatched junction nucleotides: 10. Per germline, CDR1 LNHDA and CDR2 SQIVND (reference sequence). In nucleotides, the CDR3 is TGTGCCGCACAGGGGGCTCTAGCCGTGAACACTGAAGCTTTCTTT. The encoded protein is CAAQGALAVNTEAFF.

The chain links TRBV30 to TRBJ1-2; 8 bases map to TRBD1. The CDR3 is made up of 14 amino acids. The V gene's germline CDR1 is GTSNPN and CDR2 SVGIG (reference sequence). Unmatched junction bases numbered 4, after V lost 2 bases and J lost 2 bases. Here the CDR3 DNA reads TGTGCCTGGAGTTCCAACAGGGGGAACTATGGCTACACCTTC. It codes for CAWSSNRGNYGYTF. The full variable domain, with the rest looked up from reference TRBV30 and TRBJ1-2, is SQTIHQWPATLVQPVGSPLSLECTVEGTSNPNLYWYRQAAGRGLQLLFYSVGIGQISSEVPQNLSASRPQDRQFILSSKKLLLSDSGFYLCAWSSNRGNYGYTFGSGTRLTVV.

This chain joins TRBV6-5 and TRBJ2-2; tentatively, D is TRBD1 (6 bases). CDR1 and CDR2 from the germline V gene are MNHEY and SVGAGI. The V and J ends lost 6 bases and 4 bases respectively, with 18 bases between them. The CDR3 is 16 amino acids. CDR3 nucleotide sequence: TGTGCCAGCAGCTACCTCAGGGGACGGGGCACCGGGGAGCTGTTTTTT. Translated, it gives CASSYLRGRGTGELFF.

V is TRBV6-6 and J is TRBJ1-6; D call uncertain. This CDR3 contains 13 residues. The germline gives CDR1 MNHNY, CDR2 SVGAGI (reference sequence). Trimming removed 5 bases at V and 11 bases at J, with 13 bases between. This CDR3 is CASSPYNGPPLHF. CDR3 nucleotide sequence: TGTGCCAGCAGTCCTTACAATGGTCCACCCCTCCACTTT.

The chain couples TRBV19 to TRBJ1-5, with 9 bases fitting TRBD1. Germline loops: CDR1 LNHDA, CDR2 SQIVND (reference sequence). The CDR3 loop spans 15 amino acids. Losses at the gene ends were 6 bases for V and 6 bases for J; bases not matched to a gene: 9. Written as DNA, the CDR3 is TGTGCCAGTAGAAACAGGGGGCTTCGGAGTCAGCCCCAGCATTTT. Residues: CASRNRGLRSQPQHF.

The V and J genes are TRBV7-2 and TRBJ1-1, with D perhaps TRBD1 (5 bases). The length of the CDR3 is 15 residues. Trimming took 4 bases from V and 5 from J, leaving 17 bases between them. Germline CDR1 is SGHTA and CDR2 is FQGNSA. This CDR3 reads CASSSGLLDGTEAFF. DNA for the CDR3: TGTGCCAGCAGCTCGGGGCTTCTCGACGGTACTGAAGCTTTCTTT.

In DNA form, the CDR3 reads TGTGCCAGCAGCCGAGGACTAGCGGGAGTTGGTTCCTACGAGCAGTACTTC. Residues: CASSRGLAGVGSYEQYF. The V call is TRBV4-2, the J call TRBJ2-7; TRBD2 matches at 13 bases. With 4 bases clipped from V and 1 base from J, the junction kept 7 bases outside the gene matches. This CDR3 has 17 amino acids. CDR1 is LGHNA and CDR2 is YNFKEQ in the germline V gene.

The DNA for the CDR3 is TGTGCCAGCAGCCCGCGGGACAGGGGGCTATACGAGCAGTACTTC. This translates into CASSPRDRGLYEQYF. The chain employs TRBV5-6 and TRBJ2-7, with TRBD1 matching over 12 bases. J was trimmed by 4 bases and V by 4 bases; bases with no gene match: 6. Germline V lookup: CDR1 SGHDT, CDR2 YYEEEE. CDR3 size: 15 residues.

The chain combines TRBV5-4 with TRBJ1-2; 8 bases are shared with TRBD1. This CDR3 is 14 amino acids long. Unmatched junction bases numbered 5, after V lost 4 bases and J lost 3 bases. Germline CDR1 and CDR2: SGHNT and YYREEE (reference sequence). CDR3 nucleotide sequence: TGTGCCAGCAGCCGGACAGGGTGGGACTATGGCTACACCTTC. Amino acids: CASSRTGWDYGYTF.

The chain has TRBV7-9 and TRBJ2-3; the match to TRBD2 covers 8 bases. The V and J ends lost 2 bases and 3 bases, in that order; junction bases with no gene match: 7. CDR1 is SEHNR, CDR2 FQNEAQ, per germline (reference sequence). The CDR3 is made up of 16 amino acids. CDR3 protein: CASSLLAGGATDTQYF. CDR3 bases: TGTGCCAGCAGCTTATTAGCCGGGGGGGCGACAGATACGCAGTATTTT.

This clone was found a few times. The chain employs TRBV6-5 and TRBJ1-2; no clear D gene. The CDR3 sequence is 13 residues long. The V end was cut by 2 bases, the J end by 8 bases, with 12 bases between. Germline-derived CDR1 and CDR2 are MNHEY and SVGAGI. This CDR3 is CASSYVSRRGYTF. The DNA for the CDR3 is TGTGCCAGCAGTTACGTTTCCCGGAGGGGCTACACCTTC.

The V call is TRBV7-2, the J call TRBJ2-4; D is uncertain. This CDR3 contains 17 residues. Germline V lookup: CDR1 SGHTA, CDR2 FQGNSA. Trimming cost V 1 base and J 0 bases, with 13 bases left between them. CDR3: CASSLDRVGVAKNIQYF. DNA for the CDR3: TGTGCCAGCAGCTTAGACCGGGTCGGAGTAGCCAAAAACATTCAGTACTTC.

The chain couples TRBV7-2 to TRBJ1-2; D remains unclear. The CDR3 sequence is 15 residues long. The germline V gene encodes CDR1 SGHTA and CDR2 FQGNSA. V was clipped by 1 base and J by 2 bases, with 11 bases between them. The DNA for the CDR3 is TGTGCCAGCAGCTTAGAGTCGAATTCCAACTATGGCTACACCTTC. It specifies CASSLESNSNYGYTF.

This clone was seen a few times. The genes are TRBV30 and TRBJ2-3; TRBD2 agrees at 8 bases. The CDR3 spans 18 residues. Trimming at V came to 0 bases and at J to 1 base, leaving 12 bases not matched to a gene. Germline CDR1 GTSNPN, CDR2 SVGIG (reference sequence). The CDR3 DNA is TGTGCCTGGAGTGTATTCGGGGGGGACTTCTTTGGCACAGATACGCAGTATTTT. Translating it yields CAWSVFGGDFFGTDTQYF. Full variable domain (rest looked up from reference TRBV30 and TRBJ2-3): SQTIHQWPATLVQPVGSPLSLECTVEGTSNPNLYWYRQAAGRGLQLLFYSVGIGQISSEVPQNLSASRPQDRQFILSSKKLLLSDSGFYLCAWSVFGGDFFGTDTQYFGPGTRLTVL.